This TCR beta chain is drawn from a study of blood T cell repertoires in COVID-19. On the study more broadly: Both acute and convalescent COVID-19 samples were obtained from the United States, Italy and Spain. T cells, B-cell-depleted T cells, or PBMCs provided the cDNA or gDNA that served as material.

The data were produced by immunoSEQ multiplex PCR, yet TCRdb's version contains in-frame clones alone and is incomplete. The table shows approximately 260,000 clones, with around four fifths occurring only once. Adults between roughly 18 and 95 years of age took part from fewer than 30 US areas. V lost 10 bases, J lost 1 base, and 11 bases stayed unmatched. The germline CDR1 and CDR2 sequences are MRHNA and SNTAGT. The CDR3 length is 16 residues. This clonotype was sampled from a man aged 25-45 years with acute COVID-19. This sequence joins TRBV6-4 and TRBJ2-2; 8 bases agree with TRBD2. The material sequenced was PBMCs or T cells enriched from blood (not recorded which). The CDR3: CATQLSAGVNTGELFF. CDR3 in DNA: TGTGCCACCCAATTGTCAGCGGGAGTGAACACCGGGGAGCTGTTTTTT.